This T cell receptor (beta chain) was identified during a study of OX40 agonist ivuxolimab in advanced cancers. Study-level background: Patients with hepatocellular carcinoma, melanoma, renal cell or head and neck cancer made up the dose-escalation patients.

The germline gives CDR1 SQVTM, CDR2 ANQGSEA. The CDR3 runs 12 residues. Between the trimmed V and J ends, which lost 6 bases and 0 bases, there was a span of 8 bases. Using immunoSEQ multiplex PCR, the repertoire was profiled, and TCRdb retains in-frame clones only, with some absent. The sample contains about 64,000 clones, approximately 85% of which appear only once. Concerning this clone itself: The antigen remains unidentified.

Study findings and constraints: The expanded peripheral T cells' antigen specificity was not determined. CD4+ T cells averaged fewer expanded clones than CD8+ T cells. With doses of 0.1 to 3.0 mg/kg, CD4+ and CD8+ blood T cells had undergone clonal expansion by week 6.

Sequences were derived from CD4+ or CD8+ T cells sorted from blood, sampled in a trial of the OX40 agonist ivuxolimab. The sequence was collected from an adult with an advanced solid tumor such as melanoma, head and neck, liver or kidney cancer. This rearrangement joins TRBV29-1 to TRBJ1-1; D might be TRBD1 (5 bases). The CDR3 here is CSVGEMNTEAFF. As DNA, the CDR3 is TGCAGCGTGGGGGAGATGAACACTGAAGCTTTCTTT. The full variable domain, completed using reference TRBV29-1 and TRBJ1-1, is SAVISQKPSRDICQRGTSLTIQCQVDSQVTMMFWYRQQPGQSLTLIATANQGSEATYESGFVIDKFPISRPNLTFSTLTVSNMSPEDSSIYLCSVGEMNTEAFFGQGTRLTVV.